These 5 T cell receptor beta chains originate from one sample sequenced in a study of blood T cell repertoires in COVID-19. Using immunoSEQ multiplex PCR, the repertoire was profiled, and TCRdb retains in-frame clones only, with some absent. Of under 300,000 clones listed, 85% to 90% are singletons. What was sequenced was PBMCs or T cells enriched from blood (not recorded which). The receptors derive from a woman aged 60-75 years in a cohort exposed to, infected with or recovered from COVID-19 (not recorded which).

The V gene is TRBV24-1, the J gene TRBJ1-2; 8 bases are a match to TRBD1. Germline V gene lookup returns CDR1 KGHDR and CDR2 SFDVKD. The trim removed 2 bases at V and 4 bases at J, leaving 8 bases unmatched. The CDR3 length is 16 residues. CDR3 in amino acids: CATSDSGDRTIYGYTF. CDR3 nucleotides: TGTGCCACCAGTGATTCTGGGGACAGGACTATCTATGGCTACACCTTC.

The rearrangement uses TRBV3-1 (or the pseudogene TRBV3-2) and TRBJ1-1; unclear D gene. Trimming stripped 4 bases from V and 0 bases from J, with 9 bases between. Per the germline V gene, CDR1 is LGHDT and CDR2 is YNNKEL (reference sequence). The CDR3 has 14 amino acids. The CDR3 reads CASSPTELNTEAFF. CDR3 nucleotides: TGTGCCAGCAGCCCGACTGAGTTGAACACTGAAGCTTTCTTT.

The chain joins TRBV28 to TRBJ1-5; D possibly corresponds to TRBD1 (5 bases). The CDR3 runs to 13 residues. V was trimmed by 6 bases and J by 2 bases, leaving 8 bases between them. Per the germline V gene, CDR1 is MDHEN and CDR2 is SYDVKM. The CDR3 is CASSGGGNQPQHF. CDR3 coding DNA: TGTGCCAGCAGCGGGGGGGGCAATCAGCCCCAGCATTTT.

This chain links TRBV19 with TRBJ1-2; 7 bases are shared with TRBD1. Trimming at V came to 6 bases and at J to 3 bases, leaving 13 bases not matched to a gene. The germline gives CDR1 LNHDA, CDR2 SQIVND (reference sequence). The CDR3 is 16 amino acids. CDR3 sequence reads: CASRRQGSGVDYGYTF. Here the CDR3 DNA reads TGTGCCAGTAGGCGACAGGGATCGGGAGTGGACTATGGCTACACCTTC.

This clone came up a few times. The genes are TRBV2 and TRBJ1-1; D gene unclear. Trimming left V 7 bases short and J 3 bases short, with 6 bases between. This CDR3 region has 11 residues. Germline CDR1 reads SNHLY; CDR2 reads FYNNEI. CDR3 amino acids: CASNYDTEAFF. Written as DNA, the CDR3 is TGTGCCAGCAATTATGACACTGAAGCTTTCTTT.